This TCR beta chain emerged from a study of blood T cell repertoires in COVID-19. Profiled with immunoSEQ multiplex PCR; TCRdb holds only in-frame clones, not every one. Counted here are approximately 92,000 clones, roughly 82% occurring once; the ten biggest clones make up around a sixth. The sequence was obtained from a man older than 75 with acute or convalescent COVID-19. Sample: peripheral blood.

CDR3 in DNA: TGTGCCAGCAGCCTAAGCGGGATCTCCTACAATGAGCAGTTCTTC. Translating gives CASSLSGISYNEQFF. V usage is TRBV7-2 and J usage is TRBJ2-1, with 7 bases identical to TRBD2. Per the germline V gene, CDR1 is SGHTA and CDR2 is FQGNSA. This CDR3 comprises 15 residues. With V trimmed by 5 bases and J by 0 bases, 4 bases remained unmatched.